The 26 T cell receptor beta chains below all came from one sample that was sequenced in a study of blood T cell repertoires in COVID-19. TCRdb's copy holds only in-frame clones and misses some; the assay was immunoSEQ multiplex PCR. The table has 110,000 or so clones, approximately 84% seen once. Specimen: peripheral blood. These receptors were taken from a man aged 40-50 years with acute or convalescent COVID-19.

CDR3: CATTGGFRRQGSYEQYF. DNA of the CDR3: TGTGCCACTACCGGGGGATTCCGTCGCCAGGGCTCCTACGAGCAGTACTTC. The chain combines TRBV25-1 with TRBJ2-7, with D perhaps matching TRBD2 (6 bases). The V end was cut by 10 bases, the J end by 0 bases, with 25 bases between. Germline V CDR1 and CDR2: MGHDK, SYGVNS. The CDR3 has 17 residues.

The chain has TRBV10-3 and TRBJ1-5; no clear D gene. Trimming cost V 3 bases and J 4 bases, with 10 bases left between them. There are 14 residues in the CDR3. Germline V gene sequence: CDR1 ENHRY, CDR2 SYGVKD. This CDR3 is CAISEGRFNQPQHF. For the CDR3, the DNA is TGTGCCATCAGTGAAGGGAGGTTTAATCAGCCCCAGCATTTT.

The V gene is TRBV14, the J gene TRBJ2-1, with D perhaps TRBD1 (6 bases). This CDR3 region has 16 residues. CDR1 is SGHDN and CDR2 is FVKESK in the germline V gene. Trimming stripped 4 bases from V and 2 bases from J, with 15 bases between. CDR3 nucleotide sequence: TGTGCCAGCAGCCCCAACAGGGTTATCCCCTACAATGAGCAGTTCTTC. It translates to CASSPNRVIPYNEQFF.

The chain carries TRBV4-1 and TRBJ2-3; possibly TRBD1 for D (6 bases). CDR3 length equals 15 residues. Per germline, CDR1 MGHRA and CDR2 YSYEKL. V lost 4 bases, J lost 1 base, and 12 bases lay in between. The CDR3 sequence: CASSLGQWGTDTQYF. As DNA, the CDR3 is TGCGCCAGCAGCCTCGGACAGTGGGGCACAGATACGCAGTATTTT.

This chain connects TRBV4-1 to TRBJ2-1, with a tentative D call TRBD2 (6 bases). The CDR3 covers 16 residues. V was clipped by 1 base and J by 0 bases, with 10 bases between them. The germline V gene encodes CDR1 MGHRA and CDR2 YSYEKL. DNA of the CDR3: TGCGCCAGCAGCCAAGGTCGGGGGATCTCCTACAATGAGCAGTTCTTC. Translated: CASSQGRGISYNEQFF.

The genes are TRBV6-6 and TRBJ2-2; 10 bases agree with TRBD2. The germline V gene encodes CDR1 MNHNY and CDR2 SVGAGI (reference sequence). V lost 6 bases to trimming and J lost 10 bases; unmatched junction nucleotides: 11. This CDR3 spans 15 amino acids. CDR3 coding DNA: TGTGCCAGCAGGAAACTAGCGGGGCCCGCGGAGGAGCTGTTTTTT. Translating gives CASRKLAGPAEELFF.

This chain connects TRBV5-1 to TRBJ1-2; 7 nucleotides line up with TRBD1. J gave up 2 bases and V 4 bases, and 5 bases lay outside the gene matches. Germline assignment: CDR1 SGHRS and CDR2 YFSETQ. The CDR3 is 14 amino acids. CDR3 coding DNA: TGCGCCAGCAGCCTGTCGACAGGGAACTATGGCTACACCTTC. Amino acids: CASSLSTGNYGYTF.

CDR3 nucleotide sequence: TGTGCCAGCAGTGACCGGGGCACAGATACGCAGTATTTT. This sequence encodes CASSDRGTDTQYF. The gene calls are TRBV2 and TRBJ2-3; D remains ambiguous. The CDR3 has 13 residues. CDR1 SNHLY and CDR2 FYNNEI come from the germline V gene. Trimming pared 3 bases from V and 1 base from J, leaving 5 bases between.

In DNA, the CDR3 is TGCGCCAGCAGCACGGGGAGCAGGAAGAGGACTGAAGCTTTCTTT. This gives the protein CASSTGSRKRTEAFF. The chain recombines TRBV4-1 with TRBJ1-1, with D uncertain. Germline values: CDR1 MGHRA, CDR2 YSYEKL. The CDR3 has 15 residues. The V end was cut by 5 bases, the J end by 5 bases, with 18 bases between.

The CDR3 nucleotides read TGTGCCAGCGGTCTAGCGGGGGCCTACGAGCAGTACTTC. Translated: CASGLAGAYEQYF. The chain joins TRBV3-1 (or the pseudogene TRBV3-2) to TRBJ2-7; the match to TRBD2 covers 10 bases. J lost 2 bases, V lost 8 bases, and 3 bases had no gene match. The CDR3 consists of 13 residues. The germline V gene encodes CDR1 LGHDT and CDR2 YNNKEL (reference sequence).

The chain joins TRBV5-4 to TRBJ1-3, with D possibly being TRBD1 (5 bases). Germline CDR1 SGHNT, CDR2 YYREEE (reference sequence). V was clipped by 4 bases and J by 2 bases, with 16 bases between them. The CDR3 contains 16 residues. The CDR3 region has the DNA TGTGCCAGCAGCGCCGACGACAGAACCCCTGGAAACACCATATATTTT. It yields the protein CASSADDRTPGNTIYF.

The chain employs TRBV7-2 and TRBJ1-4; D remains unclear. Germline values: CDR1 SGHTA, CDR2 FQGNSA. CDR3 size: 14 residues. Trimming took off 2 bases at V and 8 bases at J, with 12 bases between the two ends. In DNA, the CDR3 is TGTGCCAGCAGCTTAAGTGTTGGCAACGAAAAACTGTTTTTT. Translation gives CASSLSVGNEKLFF.

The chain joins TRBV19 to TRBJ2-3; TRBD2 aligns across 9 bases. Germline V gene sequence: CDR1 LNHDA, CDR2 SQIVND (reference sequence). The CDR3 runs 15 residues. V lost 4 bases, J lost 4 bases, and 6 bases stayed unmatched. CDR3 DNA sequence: TGTGCCAGTAGTAACGGACTAGCGATCGCAGATACGCAGTATTTT. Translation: CASSNGLAIADTQYF.

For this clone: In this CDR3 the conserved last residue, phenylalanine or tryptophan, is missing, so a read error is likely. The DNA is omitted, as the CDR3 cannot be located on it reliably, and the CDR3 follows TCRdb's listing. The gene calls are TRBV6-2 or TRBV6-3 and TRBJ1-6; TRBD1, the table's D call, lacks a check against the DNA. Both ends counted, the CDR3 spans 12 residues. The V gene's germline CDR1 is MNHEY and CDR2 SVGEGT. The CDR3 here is CASSSWTGWFTV.

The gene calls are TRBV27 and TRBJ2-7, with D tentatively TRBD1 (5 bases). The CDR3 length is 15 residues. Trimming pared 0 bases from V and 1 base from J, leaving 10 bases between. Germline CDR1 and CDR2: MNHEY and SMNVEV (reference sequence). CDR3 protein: CASSLSARESYEQYF. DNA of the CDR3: TGTGCCAGCAGTTTATCGGCCAGGGAATCCTACGAGCAGTACTTC.

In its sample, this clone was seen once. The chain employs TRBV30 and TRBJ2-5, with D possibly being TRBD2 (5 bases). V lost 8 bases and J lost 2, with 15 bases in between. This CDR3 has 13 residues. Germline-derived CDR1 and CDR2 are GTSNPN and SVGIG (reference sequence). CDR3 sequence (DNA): TGTGCCGGAGAGGGAGCCCTGCAAGAGACCCAGTACTTC. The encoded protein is CAGEGALQETQYF.

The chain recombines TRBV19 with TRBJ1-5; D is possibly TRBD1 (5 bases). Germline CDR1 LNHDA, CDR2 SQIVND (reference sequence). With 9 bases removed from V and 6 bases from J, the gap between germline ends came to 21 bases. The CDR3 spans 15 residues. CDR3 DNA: TGTGCCAGCCAACCGGGGGAAGCCTTAATTCAGCCCCAGCATTTT. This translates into CASQPGEALIQPQHF.

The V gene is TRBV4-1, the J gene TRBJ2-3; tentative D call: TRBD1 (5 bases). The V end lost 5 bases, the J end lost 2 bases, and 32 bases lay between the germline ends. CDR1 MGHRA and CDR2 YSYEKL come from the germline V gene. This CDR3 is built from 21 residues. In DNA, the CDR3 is TGCGCCAGCAGCAATCCTGGTTTAGGGTCCGTGGGGCTAGTTATCACAGATACGCAGTATTTT. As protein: CASSNPGLGSVGLVITDTQYF.

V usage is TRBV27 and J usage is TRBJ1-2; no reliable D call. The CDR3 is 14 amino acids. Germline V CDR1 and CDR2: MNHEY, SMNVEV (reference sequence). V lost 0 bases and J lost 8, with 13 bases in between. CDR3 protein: CASSLSVRTRGYTF. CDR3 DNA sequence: TGTGCCAGCAGTTTATCGGTCCGGACTCGGGGCTACACCTTC.

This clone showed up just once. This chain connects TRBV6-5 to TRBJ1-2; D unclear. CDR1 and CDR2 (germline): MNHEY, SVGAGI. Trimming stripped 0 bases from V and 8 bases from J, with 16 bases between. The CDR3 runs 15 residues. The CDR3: CASSYSSSGLWGYTF. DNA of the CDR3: TGTGCCAGCAGTTACTCGAGCTCGGGTTTGTGGGGCTACACCTTC.

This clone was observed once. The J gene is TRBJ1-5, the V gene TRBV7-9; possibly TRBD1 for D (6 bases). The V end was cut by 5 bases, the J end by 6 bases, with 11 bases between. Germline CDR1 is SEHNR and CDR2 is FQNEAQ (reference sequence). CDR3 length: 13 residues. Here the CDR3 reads CASSRTGSQPQHF. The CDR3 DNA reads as TGTGCCAGCAGCCGAACAGGGAGTCAGCCCCAGCATTTT.

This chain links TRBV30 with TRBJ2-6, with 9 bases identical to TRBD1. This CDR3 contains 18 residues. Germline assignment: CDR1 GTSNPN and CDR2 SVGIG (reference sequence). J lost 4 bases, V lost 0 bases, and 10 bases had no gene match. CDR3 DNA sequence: TGTGCCTGGAGTGTTTTCAGGACAGGGGCCGTCGGGGCCAACGTCCTGACTTTC. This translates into CAWSVFRTGAVGANVLTF.

DNA for the CDR3: TGTGCCAGCAGCGTAGAACAGGGGAGGATGAGCACTGAAGCTTTCTTT. Translated: CASSVEQGRMSTEAFF. J is TRBJ1-1 and V is TRBV9; 7 nucleotides agree with TRBD1. The length of the CDR3 is 16 residues. V dropped 0 bases and J dropped 4; count of bases not matched to a gene: 9. Per the germline V gene, CDR1 is SGDLS and CDR2 is YYNGEE.

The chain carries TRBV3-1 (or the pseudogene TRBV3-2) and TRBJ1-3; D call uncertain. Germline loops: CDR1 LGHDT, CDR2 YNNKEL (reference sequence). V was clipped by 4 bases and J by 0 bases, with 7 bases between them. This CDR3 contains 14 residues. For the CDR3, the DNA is TGTGCCAGCAGCCGTCGGGGCTCTGGAAACACCATATATTTT. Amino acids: CASSRRGSGNTIYF.

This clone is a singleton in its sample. The DNA of the CDR3 is TGTGCCAGCAGGGGGGGAGCGGGGGCCCCCTACGAGCAGTACTTC. It translates to CASRGGAGAPYEQYF. V and J are TRBV6-5 and TRBJ2-7; 8 nucleotides agree with TRBD2. After removal of 6 bases from V and 2 bases from J, the junction contained 9 bases not matched to a gene. Germline CDR1 reads MNHEY; CDR2 reads SVGAGI. The CDR3 totals 15 residues.

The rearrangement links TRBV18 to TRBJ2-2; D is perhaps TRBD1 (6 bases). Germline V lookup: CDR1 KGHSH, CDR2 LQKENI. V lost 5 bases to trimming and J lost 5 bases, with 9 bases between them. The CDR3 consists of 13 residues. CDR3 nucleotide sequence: TGTGCCAGCTCAACAACAGGGACCGGGGAGCTGTTTTTT. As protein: CASSTTGTGELFF.